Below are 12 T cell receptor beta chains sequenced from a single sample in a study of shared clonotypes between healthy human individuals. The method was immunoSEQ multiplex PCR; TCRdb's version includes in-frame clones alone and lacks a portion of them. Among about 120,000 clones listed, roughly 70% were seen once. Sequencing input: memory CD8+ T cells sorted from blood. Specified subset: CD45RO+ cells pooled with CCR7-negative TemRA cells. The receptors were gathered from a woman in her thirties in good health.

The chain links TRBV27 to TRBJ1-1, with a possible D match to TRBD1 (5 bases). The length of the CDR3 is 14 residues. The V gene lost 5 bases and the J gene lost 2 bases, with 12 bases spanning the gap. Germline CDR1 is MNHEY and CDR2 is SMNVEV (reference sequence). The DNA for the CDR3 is TGTGCCAGCAGTCGAATCGACAGTAACACTGAAGCTTTCTTT. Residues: CASSRIDSNTEAFF.

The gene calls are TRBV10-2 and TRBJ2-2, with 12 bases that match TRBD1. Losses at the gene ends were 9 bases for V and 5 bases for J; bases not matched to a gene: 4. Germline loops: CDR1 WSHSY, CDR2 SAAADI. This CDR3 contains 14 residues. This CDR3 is CASTGQGATGELFF. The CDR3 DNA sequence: TGCGCCAGTACGGGACAGGGGGCTACCGGGGAGCTGTTTTTT.

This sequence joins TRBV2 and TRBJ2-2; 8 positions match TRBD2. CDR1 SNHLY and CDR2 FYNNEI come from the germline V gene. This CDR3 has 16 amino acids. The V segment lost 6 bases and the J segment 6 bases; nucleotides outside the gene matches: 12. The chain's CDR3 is CASRLRSGSRAGELFF. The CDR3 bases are TGTGCCAGCAGACTGAGGAGCGGGAGTCGCGCCGGGGAGCTGTTTTTT.

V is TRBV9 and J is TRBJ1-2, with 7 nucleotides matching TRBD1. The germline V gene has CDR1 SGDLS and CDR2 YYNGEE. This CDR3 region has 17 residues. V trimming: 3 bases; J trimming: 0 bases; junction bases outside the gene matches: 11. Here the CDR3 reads CASSASRDRPSNYGYTF. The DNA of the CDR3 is TGTGCCAGCAGCGCCAGCCGGGACAGACCTTCTAACTATGGCTACACCTTC.

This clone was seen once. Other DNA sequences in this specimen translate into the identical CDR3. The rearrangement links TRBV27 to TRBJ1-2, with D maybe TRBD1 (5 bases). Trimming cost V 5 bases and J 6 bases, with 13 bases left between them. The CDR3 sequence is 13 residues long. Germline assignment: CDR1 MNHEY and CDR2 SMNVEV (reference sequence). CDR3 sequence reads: CASSLGQGHGYTF. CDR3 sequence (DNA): TGTGCCAGCAGTCTCGGGCAGGGCCATGGCTACACCTTC.

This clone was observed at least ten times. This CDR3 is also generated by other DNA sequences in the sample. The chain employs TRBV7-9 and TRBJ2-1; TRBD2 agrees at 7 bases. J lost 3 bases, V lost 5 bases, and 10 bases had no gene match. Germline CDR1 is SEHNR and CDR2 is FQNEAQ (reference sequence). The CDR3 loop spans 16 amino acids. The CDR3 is CASSPRGGSGYNEQFF. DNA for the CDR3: TGTGCCAGCAGCCCAAGGGGCGGGAGCGGCTACAATGAGCAGTTCTTC.

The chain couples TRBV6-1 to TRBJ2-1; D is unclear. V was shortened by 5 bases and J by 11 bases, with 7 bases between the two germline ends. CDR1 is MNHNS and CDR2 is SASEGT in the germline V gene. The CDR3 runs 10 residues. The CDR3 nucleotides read TGTGCCAGCAGTCGCCCCAAGCAGTTCTTC. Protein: CASSRPKQFF.

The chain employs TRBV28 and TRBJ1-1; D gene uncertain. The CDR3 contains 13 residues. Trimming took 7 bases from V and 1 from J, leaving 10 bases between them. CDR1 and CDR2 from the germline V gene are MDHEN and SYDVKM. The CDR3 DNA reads TGTGCCAGCATCCCCGACGGGAACACTGAAGCTTTCTTT. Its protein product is CASIPDGNTEAFF.

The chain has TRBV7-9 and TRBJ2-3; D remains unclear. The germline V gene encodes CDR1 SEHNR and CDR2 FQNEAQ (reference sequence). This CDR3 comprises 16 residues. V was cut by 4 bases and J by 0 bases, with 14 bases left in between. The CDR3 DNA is TGTGCCAGCAGCTACCCTCCGAGTGCTAGCACAGATACGCAGTATTTT. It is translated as CASSYPPSASTDTQYF. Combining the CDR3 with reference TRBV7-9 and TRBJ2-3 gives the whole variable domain DTGVSQNPRHKITKRGQNVTFRCDPISEHNRLYWYRQTLGQGPEFLTYFQNEAQLEKSRLLSDRFSAERPKGSFSTLEIQRTEQGDSAMYLCASSYPPSASTDTQYFGPGTRLTVL.

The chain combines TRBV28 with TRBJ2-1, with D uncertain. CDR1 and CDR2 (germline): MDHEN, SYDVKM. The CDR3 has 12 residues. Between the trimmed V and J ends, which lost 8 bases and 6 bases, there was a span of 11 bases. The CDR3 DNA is TGTGCCAGCCTTAGTGGGCCCAATGAGCAGTTCTTC. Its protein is CASLSGPNEQFF.

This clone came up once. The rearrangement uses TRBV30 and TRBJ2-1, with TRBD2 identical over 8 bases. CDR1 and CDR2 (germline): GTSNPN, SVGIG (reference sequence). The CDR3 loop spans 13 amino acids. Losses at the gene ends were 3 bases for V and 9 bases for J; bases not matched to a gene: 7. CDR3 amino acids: CAWSRREVSEQFF. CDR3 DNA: TGTGCCTGGAGCAGGCGGGAGGTCAGTGAGCAGTTCTTC.

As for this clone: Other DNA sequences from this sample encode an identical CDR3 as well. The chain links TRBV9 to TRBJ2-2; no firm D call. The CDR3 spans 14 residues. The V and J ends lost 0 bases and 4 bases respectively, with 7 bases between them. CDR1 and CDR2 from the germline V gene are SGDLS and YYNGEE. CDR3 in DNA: TGTGCCAGCAGCGTAGATCCGGGCACCGGGGAGCTGTTTTTT. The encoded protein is CASSVDPGTGELFF.